Detailed here is one T cell receptor beta chain. Produced via immunoSEQ multiplex PCR; TCRdb's table is partial and in-frame only. The sample carries tens of thousands of clones, around 87% recorded once. The data were obtained in a study of control samples from healthy donors and cancer patients. Sequencing input: PBMCs. This TCR derives from a woman in her sixties with lung cancer.

CDR3 sequence: CASSLSGAPDTQYF. In DNA, the CDR3 is TGTGCCAGCAGCTTGTCGGGGGCTCCGGATACGCAGTATTTT. The chain links TRBV13 to TRBJ2-3; D might be TRBD1 or TRBD2, each matching 6 bases. This CDR3 contains 14 residues. Trimming left V 3 bases short and J 6 bases short, with 13 bases between. The germline V gene encodes CDR1 PRHDT and CDR2 FYEKMQ (reference sequence).